This T cell receptor (beta chain) was recorded in a study of PD-L1 blockade in urothelial cancer. Study-level information: Once treatment had started, blood was analyzed at 3 weeks (second dose) and again at 6 weeks.

The CDR3 totals 16 residues. Germline CDR1 reads LGHNA; CDR2 reads YNFKEQ. With 3 bases clipped from V and 4 bases from J, the junction kept 6 bases outside the gene matches. Here immunoSEQ multiplex PCR was the method, and the copy in TCRdb shows in-frame clones only, minus some. The sample lists 68,000 or so clones, 81% occurring once. Time point meaning: pretreatment peripheral blood. V usage is TRBV4-2 and J usage is TRBJ2-7, with 13 bases lining up with TRBD2. The starting material was PBMCs, obtained around atezolizumab (anti-PD-L1) treatment. The sequence came from a man aged 65 to 85 with urothelial cancer. For the CDR3, the DNA is TGTGCCAGCAGCCAGGCTCAACTAGCGGGAGGGTACGAGCAGTACTTC. Translating it yields CASSQAQLAGGYEQYF.